The T cell receptor beta chain under discussion was sequenced for a study of blood T cells in healthy people across ages. The V end lost 1 base, the J end lost 5 bases, and 11 bases lay between the germline ends. Germline V lookup: CDR1 SGHTA, CDR2 FQGNSA. The length of the CDR3 is 14 residues. Through a sample-barcoded 5' primer and a J-beta primer mix, a second PCR was run for roughly 6 to 11 cycles. TCRdb called the 5' RACE reads again in MiXCR, with one record for every CDR3 protein. The data hold just under 900,000 distinct CDR3 sequences, with less than 35% observed a single time. Input material: blood. The TCR comes from a woman aged 80 or over in good health. This chain connects TRBV7-2 to TRBJ1-2; possible D gene TRBD1, 5 bases. This CDR3 reads CASSLGRDYYGYTF. CDR3 sequence (DNA): TGTGCCAGCAGCTTAGGCAGGGATTATTATGGCTACACCTTC.